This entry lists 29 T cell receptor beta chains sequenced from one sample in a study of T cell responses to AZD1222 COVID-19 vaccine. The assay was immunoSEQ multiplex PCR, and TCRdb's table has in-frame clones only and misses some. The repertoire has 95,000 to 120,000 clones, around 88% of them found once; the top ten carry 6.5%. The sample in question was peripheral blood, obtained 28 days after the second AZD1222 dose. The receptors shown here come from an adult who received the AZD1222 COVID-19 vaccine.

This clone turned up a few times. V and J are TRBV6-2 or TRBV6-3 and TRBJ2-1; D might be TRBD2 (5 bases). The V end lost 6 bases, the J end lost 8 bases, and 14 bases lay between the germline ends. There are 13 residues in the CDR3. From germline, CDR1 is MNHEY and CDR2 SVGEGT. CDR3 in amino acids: CASSFYPDYEQFF. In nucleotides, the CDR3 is TGTGCCAGCAGCTTCTATCCGGACTATGAGCAGTTCTTC.

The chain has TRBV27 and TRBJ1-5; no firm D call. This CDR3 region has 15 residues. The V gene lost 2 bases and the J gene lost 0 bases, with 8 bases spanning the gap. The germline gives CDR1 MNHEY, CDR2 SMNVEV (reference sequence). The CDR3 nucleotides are TGTGCCAGCAGTTTAATGGCAGATAGCAATCAGCCCCAGCATTTT. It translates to CASSLMADSNQPQHF.

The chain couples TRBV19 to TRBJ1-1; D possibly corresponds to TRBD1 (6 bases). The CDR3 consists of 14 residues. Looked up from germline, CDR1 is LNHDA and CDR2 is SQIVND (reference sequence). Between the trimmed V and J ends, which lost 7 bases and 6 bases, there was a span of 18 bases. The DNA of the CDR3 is TGTGCCAGTAATGGGGGGCAGGGAAGCTCTGAAGCTTTCTTT. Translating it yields CASNGGQGSSEAFF.

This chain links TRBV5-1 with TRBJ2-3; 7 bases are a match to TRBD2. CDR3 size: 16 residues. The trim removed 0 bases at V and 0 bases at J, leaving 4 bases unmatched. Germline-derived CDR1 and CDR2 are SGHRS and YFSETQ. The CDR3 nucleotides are TGCGCCAGCAGCTTGGGGGCTAGCGGTAGCACAGATACGCAGTATTTT. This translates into CASSLGASGSTDTQYF.

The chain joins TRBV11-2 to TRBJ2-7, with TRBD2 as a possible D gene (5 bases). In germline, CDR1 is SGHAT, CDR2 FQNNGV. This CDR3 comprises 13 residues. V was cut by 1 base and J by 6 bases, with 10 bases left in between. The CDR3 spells CASSLGGGPEQYF. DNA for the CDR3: TGTGCCAGCAGCTTAGGAGGAGGCCCCGAGCAGTACTTC.

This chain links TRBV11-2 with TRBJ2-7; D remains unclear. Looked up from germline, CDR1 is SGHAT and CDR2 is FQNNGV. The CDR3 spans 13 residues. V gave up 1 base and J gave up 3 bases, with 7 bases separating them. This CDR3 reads CASSLGLVYEQYF. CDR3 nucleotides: TGTGCCAGCAGCTTAGGCCTAGTCTACGAGCAGTACTTC.

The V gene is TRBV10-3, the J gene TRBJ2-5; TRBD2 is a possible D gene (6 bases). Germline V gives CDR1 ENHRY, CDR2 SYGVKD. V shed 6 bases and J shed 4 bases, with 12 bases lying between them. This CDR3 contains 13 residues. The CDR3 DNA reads TGTGCCATCAGCGGGGGATTAGGAGAGACCCAGTACTTC. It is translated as CAISGGLGETQYF.

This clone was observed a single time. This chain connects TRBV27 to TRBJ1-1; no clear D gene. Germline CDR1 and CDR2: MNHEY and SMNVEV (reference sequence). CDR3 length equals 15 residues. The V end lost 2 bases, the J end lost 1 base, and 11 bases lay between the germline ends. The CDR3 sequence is CASSLAIWGNTEAFF. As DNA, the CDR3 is TGTGCCAGCAGTTTAGCGATTTGGGGGAACACTGAAGCTTTCTTT.

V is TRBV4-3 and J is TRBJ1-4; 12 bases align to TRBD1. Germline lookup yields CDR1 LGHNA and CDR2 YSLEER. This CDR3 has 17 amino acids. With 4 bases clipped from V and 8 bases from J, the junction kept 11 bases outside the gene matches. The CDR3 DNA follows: TGCGCCAGCAGCCTTTCAGATCCCGGGACAGGGGGCGAAAAACTGTTTTTT. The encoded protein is CASSLSDPGTGGEKLFF.

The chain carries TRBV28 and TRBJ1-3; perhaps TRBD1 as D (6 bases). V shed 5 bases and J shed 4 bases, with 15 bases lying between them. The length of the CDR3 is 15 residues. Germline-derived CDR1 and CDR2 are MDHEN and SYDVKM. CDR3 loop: CASSDDRILGNTIYF. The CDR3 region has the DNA TGTGCCAGCAGTGATGACAGGATCCTCGGAAACACCATATATTTT. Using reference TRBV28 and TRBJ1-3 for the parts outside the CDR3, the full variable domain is DVKVTQSSRYLVKRTGEKVFLECVQDMDHENMFWYRQDPGLGLRLIYFSYDVKMKEKGDIPEGYSVSREKKERFSLILESASTNQTSMYLCASSDDRILGNTIYFGEGSWLTVV.

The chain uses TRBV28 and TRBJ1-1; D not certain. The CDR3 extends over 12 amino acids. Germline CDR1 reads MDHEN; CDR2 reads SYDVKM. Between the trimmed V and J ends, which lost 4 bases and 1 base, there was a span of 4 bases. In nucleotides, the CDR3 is TGTGCCAGCAGTTCTACGAACACTGAAGCTTTCTTT. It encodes CASSSTNTEAFF.

CDR3 residues: CASRDSYNEQFF. CDR3 DNA: TGTGCCAGCAGAGATTCCTACAATGAGCAGTTCTTC. The chain has TRBV6-5 and TRBJ2-1; no clear D gene. This CDR3 has 12 residues. Between the trimmed V and J ends, which lost 6 bases and 1 base, there was a span of 4 bases. Germline CDR1 is MNHEY and CDR2 is SVGAGI.

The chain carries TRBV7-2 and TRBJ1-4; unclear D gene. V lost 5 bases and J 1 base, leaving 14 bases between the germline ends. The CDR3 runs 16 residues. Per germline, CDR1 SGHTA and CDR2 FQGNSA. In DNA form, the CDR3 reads TGTGCCAGCAGCCCCCTCGGGAGCCTAACTAATGAAAAACTGTTTTTT. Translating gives CASSPLGSLTNEKLFF.

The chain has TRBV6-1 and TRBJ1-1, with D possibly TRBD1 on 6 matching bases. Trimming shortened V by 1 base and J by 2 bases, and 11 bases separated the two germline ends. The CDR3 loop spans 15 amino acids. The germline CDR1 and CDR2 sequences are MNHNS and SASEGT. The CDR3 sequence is CASSEGWGGNTEAFF. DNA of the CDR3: TGTGCCAGCAGTGAAGGGTGGGGGGGCAACACTGAAGCTTTCTTT.

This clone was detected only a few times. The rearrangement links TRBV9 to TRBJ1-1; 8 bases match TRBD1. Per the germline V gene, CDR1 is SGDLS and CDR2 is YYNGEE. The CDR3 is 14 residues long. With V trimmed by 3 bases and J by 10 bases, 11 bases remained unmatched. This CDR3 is CASSATGGTRGAFF. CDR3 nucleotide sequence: TGTGCCAGCAGCGCAACAGGGGGAACCCGTGGAGCTTTCTTT. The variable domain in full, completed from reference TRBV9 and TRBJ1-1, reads DSGVTQTPKHLITATGQRVTLRCSPRSGDLSVYWYQQSLDQGLQFLIQYYNGEERAKGNILERFSAQQFPDLHSELNLSSLELGDSALYFCASSATGGTRGAFFGQGTRLTVV.

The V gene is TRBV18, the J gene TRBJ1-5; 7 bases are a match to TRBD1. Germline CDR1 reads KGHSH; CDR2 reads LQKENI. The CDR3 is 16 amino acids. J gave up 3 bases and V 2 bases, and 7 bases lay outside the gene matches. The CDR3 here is CASSPMAGGDNQPQHF. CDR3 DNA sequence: TGTGCCAGCTCACCAATGGCAGGGGGAGACAATCAGCCCCAGCATTTT.

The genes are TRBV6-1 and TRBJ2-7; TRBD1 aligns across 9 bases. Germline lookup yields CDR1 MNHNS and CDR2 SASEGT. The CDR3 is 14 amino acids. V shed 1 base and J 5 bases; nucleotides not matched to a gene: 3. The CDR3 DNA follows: TGTGCCAGCAGTGAAGGACAGGGGGGTAACGAGCAGTACTTC. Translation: CASSEGQGGNEQYF.

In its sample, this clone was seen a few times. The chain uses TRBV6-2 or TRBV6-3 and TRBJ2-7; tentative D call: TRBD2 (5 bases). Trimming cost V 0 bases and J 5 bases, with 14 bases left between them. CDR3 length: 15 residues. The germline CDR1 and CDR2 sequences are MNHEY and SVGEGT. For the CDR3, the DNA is TGTGCCAGCAGTTACTCTCCAGCGCCCGGGGACGAGCAGTACTTC. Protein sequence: CASSYSPAPGDEQYF.

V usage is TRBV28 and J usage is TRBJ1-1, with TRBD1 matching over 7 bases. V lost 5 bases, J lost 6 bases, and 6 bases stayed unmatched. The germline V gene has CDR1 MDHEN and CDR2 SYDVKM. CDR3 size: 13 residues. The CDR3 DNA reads TGTGCCAGCAGTCCCGCGCAGGGGGCTGAAGCTTTCTTT. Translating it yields CASSPAQGAEAFF.

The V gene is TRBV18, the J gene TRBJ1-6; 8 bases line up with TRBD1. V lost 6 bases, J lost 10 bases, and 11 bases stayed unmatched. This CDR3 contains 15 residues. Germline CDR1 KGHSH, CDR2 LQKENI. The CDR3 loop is CASSQNPGQVSPLHF. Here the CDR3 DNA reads TGTGCCAGCTCCCAGAATCCGGGACAGGTCTCACCCCTCCACTTT.

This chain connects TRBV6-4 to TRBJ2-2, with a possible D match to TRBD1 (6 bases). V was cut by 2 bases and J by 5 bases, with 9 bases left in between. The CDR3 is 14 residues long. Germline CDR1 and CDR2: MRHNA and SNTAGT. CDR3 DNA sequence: TGTGCCAGCAGTGACGCAGGGGAAACCGGGGAGCTGTTTTTT. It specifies CASSDAGETGELFF.

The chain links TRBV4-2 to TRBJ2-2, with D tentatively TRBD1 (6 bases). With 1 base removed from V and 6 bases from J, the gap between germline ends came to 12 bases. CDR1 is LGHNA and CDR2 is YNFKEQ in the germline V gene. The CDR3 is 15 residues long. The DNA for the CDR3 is TGTGCCAGCAGCCAAGGGGGGCAGGATTCCGGGGAGCTGTTTTTT. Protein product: CASSQGGQDSGELFF.

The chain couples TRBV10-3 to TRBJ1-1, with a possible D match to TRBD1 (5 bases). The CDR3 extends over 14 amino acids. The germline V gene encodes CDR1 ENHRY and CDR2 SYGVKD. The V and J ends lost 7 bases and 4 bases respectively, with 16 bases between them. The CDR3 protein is CAIKAWGVSTEAFF. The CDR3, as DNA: TGTGCCATCAAGGCATGGGGGGTAAGCACTGAAGCTTTCTTT.

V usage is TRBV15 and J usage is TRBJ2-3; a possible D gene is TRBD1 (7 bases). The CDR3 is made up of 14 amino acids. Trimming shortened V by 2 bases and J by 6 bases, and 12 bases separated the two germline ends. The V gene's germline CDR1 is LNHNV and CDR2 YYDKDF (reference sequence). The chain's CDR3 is CATSRTGDWDTQYF. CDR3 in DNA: TGTGCCACCAGCAGAACAGGGGACTGGGATACGCAGTATTTT.

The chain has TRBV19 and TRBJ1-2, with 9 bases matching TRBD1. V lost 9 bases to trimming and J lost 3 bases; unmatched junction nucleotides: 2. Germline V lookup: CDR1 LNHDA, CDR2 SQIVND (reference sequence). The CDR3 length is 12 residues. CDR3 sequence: CASGDRDYGYTF. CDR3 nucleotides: TGTGCCAGCGGGGACAGGGACTATGGCTACACCTTC.

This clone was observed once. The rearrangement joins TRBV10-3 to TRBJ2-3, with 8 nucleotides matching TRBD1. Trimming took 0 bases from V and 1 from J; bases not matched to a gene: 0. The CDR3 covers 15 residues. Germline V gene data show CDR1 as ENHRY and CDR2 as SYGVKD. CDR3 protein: CAISESDRGTDTQYF. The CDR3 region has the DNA TGTGCCATCAGTGAGTCGGACAGGGGCACAGATACGCAGTATTTT.

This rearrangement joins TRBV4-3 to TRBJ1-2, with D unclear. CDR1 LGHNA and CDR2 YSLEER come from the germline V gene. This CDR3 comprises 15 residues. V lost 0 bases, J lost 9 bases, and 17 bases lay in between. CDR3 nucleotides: TGCGCCAGCAGCCAAGATGTCACCTCCGATAGAAGCTACACCTTC. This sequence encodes CASSQDVTSDRSYTF.

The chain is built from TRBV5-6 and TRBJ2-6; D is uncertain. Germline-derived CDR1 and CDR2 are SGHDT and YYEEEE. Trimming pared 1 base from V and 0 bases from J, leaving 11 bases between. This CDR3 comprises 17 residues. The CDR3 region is CASSLNSRTSGANVLTF. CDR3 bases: TGTGCCAGCAGCTTGAACTCACGGACCTCTGGGGCCAACGTCCTGACTTTC. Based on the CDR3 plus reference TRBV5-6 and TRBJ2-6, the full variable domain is DAGVTQSPTHLIKTRGQQVTLRCSPKSGHDTVSWYQQALGQGPQFIFQYYEEEERQRGNFPDRFSGHQFPNYSSELNVNALLLGDSALYLCASSLNSRTSGANVLTFGAGSRLTVL.

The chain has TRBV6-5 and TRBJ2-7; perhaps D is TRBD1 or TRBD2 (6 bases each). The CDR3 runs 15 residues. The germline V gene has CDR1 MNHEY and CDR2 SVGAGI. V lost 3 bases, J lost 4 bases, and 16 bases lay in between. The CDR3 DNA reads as TGTGCCAGCAGTTATGCCGGGGGCCCGAGTTACGAGCAGTACTTC. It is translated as CASSYAGGPSYEQYF.